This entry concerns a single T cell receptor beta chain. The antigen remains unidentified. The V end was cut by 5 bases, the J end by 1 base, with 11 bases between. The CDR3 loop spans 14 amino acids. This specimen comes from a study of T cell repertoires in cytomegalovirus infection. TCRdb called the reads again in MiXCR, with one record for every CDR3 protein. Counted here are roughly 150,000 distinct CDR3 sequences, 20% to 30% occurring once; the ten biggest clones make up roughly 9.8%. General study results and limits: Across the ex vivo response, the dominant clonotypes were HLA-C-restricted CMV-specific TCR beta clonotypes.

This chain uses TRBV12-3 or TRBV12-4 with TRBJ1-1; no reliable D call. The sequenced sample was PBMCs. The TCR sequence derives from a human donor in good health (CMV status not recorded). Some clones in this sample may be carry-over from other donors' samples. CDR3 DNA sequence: TGTGCCAGCAGTCTCCTGTACACGAACACTGAAGCTTTCTTT. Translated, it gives CASSLLYTNTEAFF.